This entry lists 7 T cell receptor beta chains sequenced from one sample in a study of T-cell memory formation after mild COVID-19. TCRdb processed the 5' RACE reads anew with MiXCR; each CDR3 protein has one entry. The sample records roughly 300,000 distinct CDR3 sequences, 15% to 20% being singletons. Sequenced material: PBMCs or a T cell subset sorted from them (not recorded which). The receptors here all came from a man between 18 and 35 years old who had mild COVID-19 (a few samples of this study predate the infection). Cell type and time point are not known.

V gene TRBV7-9 combines with J gene TRBJ2-3; possible D gene TRBD2, 5 bases. Per the germline V gene, CDR1 is SEHNR and CDR2 is FQNEAQ (reference sequence). The CDR3 covers 15 residues. The V end was cut by 7 bases, the J end by 3 bases, with 17 bases between. CDR3 loop: CASNPGTLATDTQYF. DNA for the CDR3: TGTGCCAGCAACCCGGGAACTTTAGCGACAGATACGCAGTATTTT.

This clonotype was seen ten or more times. The chain recombines TRBV7-3 with TRBJ2-1; 11 nucleotides agree with TRBD2. The germline V gene encodes CDR1 SGHTA and CDR2 FQGTGA. The CDR3 runs to 15 residues. V trimming: 5 bases; J trimming: 6 bases; junction bases outside the gene matches: 6. CDR3 in amino acids: CASSPLAGGLNEQFF. Here the CDR3 DNA reads TGTGCCAGCAGCCCGTTAGCGGGGGGGCTCAATGAGCAGTTCTTC.

The chain combines TRBV4-3 with TRBJ2-3, with TRBD1 matching over 9 bases. After removal of 3 bases from V and 3 bases from J, the junction contained 7 bases not matched to a gene. The germline CDR1 and CDR2 sequences are LGHNA and YSLEER. CDR3 length: 16 residues. The CDR3 reads CASSQVDRGGTDTQYF. The DNA of the CDR3 is TGCGCCAGCAGCCAGGTCGACAGGGGGGGTACAGATACGCAGTATTTT.

There are a few counts of this clonotype. The chain uses TRBV4-1 and TRBJ1-2; a weak D match, TRBD1 (5 bases). This CDR3 comprises 14 residues. Germline V gives CDR1 MGHRA, CDR2 YSYEKL. With 2 bases removed from V and 7 bases from J, the gap between germline ends came to 14 bases. For the CDR3, the DNA is TGCGCCAGCAGCCAAATATCGGGGGAAGGTGGCTACACCTTC. Its translation is CASSQISGEGGYTF.

This chain connects TRBV29-1 to TRBJ2-5, with 7 bases that match TRBD2. This CDR3 region has 11 residues. J gave up 5 bases and V 5 bases, and 2 bases lay outside the gene matches. CDR1 and CDR2 from the germline V gene are SQVTM and ANQGSEA. CDR3 sequence reads: CSVRGGETQYF. Written as DNA, the CDR3 is TGCAGCGTTCGGGGAGGGGAGACCCAGTACTTC.

This clonotype turned up a few times. V usage is TRBV5-1 and J usage is TRBJ1-1; TRBD1 might be the D (6 bases). The germline V and J ends were trimmed by 3 bases and 4 bases, with 13 bases remaining between them. The CDR3 spans 14 residues. Germline CDR1 and CDR2: SGHRS and YFSETQ. The CDR3 protein is CASSSGAPSTEAFF. The CDR3 nucleotides are TGCGCCAGCAGCTCGGGGGCTCCCAGCACTGAAGCTTTCTTT.

This clonotype was recorded a few times. This chain joins TRBV6-2 or TRBV6-3 and TRBJ2-1, with D possibly matching TRBD2 (5 bases). Deletions cut 5 bases from V and 5 bases from J, with 19 bases between. CDR1 and CDR2 (germline): MNHEY, SVGEGT. The CDR3 has 16 amino acids. CDR3 amino acids: CASSPSRRAGHNEQFF. The CDR3, as DNA: TGTGCCAGCAGTCCTTCCCGACGGGCGGGTCACAATGAGCAGTTCTTC.